What follows are 8 T cell receptor beta chains derived from one specimen sequenced in a study of Graves' ophthalmopathy and Graves' hyperthyroidism (dated by TCRdb to 2016 to 2018). Sequencing used an Illumina HiSeq 2000. For repertoire sequencing, TCR beta CDR3 regions were amplified from RNA transcripts. The first round was an RT-PCR using HTBI primers with the Qiagen OneStep RT-PCR kit, and this first round was followed by a second-round multiplex PCR, then size selection and purification. TCRdb handled the public reads itself, with Q25 trimming in fastp and clone calling in MiXCR, and kept productive beta chains. CDR3 protein duplicates are merged, each entry listing the most common genes and DNA. This sample gives about 1.2 million distinct CDR3 sequences in total; about 36% of them show up just once. The ten largest clonotypes hold around 10% of the sample. The sequenced sample consisted of peripheral blood or thyroid tissue (not recorded which). Receptors originate from an adult man with Graves' hyperthyroidism.

The chain carries TRBV10-3 and TRBJ1-1; possibly TRBD1 for D (6 bases). Germline values: CDR1 ENHRY, CDR2 SYGVKD. The length of the CDR3 is 16 residues. The V gene lost 10 bases and the J gene lost 6 bases, with 27 bases spanning the gap. The CDR3 here is CATTTRLEGGRSEAFF. CDR3 bases: TGTGCCACCACGACGAGGTTGGAGGGGGGTAGGTCTGAAGCTTTCTTT.

About this clonotype: A read error may be the cause here, since a much bigger clone is one base away. The chain carries TRBV24-1 and TRBJ2-5, with 9 bases identical to TRBD1. CDR1 is KGHDR and CDR2 is SFDVKD in the germline V gene. Trimming took 4 bases from V and 0 from J; bases not matched to a gene: 8. This CDR3 contains 17 residues. The CDR3 DNA sequence: TGTGCCACCAGTGAGCTAACCGGGACAGGGTACCAAGAGACCCAGTACTTC. Translated: CATSELTGTGYQETQYF.

This chain uses TRBV10-3 with TRBJ2-5; possibly TRBD2 for D (6 bases). Germline CDR1 reads ENHRY; CDR2 reads SYGVKD. Deletions cut 2 bases from V and 5 bases from J, with 15 bases between. The CDR3 is made up of 15 amino acids. This CDR3 reads CAISEGKRAEETQYF. The CDR3 nucleotides are TGTGCCATCAGTGAGGGGAAGCGGGCCGAGGAGACCCAGTACTTC.

In its sample, this clonotype was seen many times. This sequence joins TRBV6-4 and TRBJ2-3; TRBD1 agrees at 8 bases. The germline gives CDR1 MRHNA, CDR2 SNTAGT. Unmatched junction bases numbered 1, after V lost 6 bases and J lost 2 bases. The CDR3 runs 13 residues. The CDR3 is CASRDRDTDTQYF. As DNA, the CDR3 is TGTGCCAGCAGGGACAGGGACACAGATACGCAGTATTTT.

This rearrangement joins TRBV29-1 to TRBJ2-2, with 10 bases that match TRBD2. J gave up 1 base and V 4 bases, and 3 bases lay outside the gene matches. The CDR3 runs to 15 residues. Germline V lookup: CDR1 SQVTM, CDR2 ANQGSEA. CDR3 protein: CSVGRTSGNTGELFF. The CDR3 coding sequence is TGCAGCGTTGGTCGGACTAGCGGGAACACCGGGGAGCTGTTTTTT.

This clonotype has at least ten counts. The chain joins TRBV5-6 to TRBJ1-1, with D hard to call. Between the trimmed V and J ends, which lost 0 bases and 1 base, there was a span of 10 bases. This CDR3 is 15 amino acids long. Germline V gene data show CDR1 as SGHDT and CDR2 as YYEEEE. The chain's CDR3 is CASSLVTRRNTEAFF. Here the CDR3 DNA reads TGTGCCAGCAGCTTGGTAACCCGCCGGAACACTGAAGCTTTCTTT.

The table lists this clonotype with many counts. J is TRBJ2-6 and V is TRBV10-3; 7 positions match TRBD2. After removal of 4 bases from V and 4 bases from J, the junction contained 4 bases not matched to a gene. The CDR3 length is 15 residues. Per germline, CDR1 ENHRY and CDR2 SYGVKD. The CDR3 sequence is CAISGGGRGANVLTF. The CDR3 coding sequence is TGTGCCATCAGTGGGGGGGGGAGAGGGGCCAACGTCCTGACTTTC.

The genes are TRBV20-1 and TRBJ2-7, with 9 bases matching TRBD1. Looked up from germline, CDR1 is DFQATT and CDR2 is SNEGSKA (reference sequence). The V and J ends lost 6 bases and 3 bases, in that order; junction bases with no gene match: 6. The CDR3 length is 13 residues. The CDR3 DNA sequence: TGCAGTGCCGTCCCGACAGGGGGCTACGAGCAGTACTTC. It is translated as CSAVPTGGYEQYF.